Listed below are T cell receptor beta chains from one sample, sequenced in a study of cytomegalovirus exposure and HLA in healthy donors. Data came from immunoSEQ multiplex PCR; TCRdb stores just in-frame clones and leaves some out. This sample carries some 170,000 clones, roughly 78% of them seen once, and the ten largest clones take 2.1%. The sequencing sample was made of PBMCs. These receptors were taken from a man aged 35 to 55 in good health and CMV-seronegative. The CDR3 runs from the conserved cysteine through the conserved F or W. Each record gives: clone size, D gene, V gene, J gene, CDR3 protein, CDR3 DNA. D genes are given only for firm matches. Size is stated for part of the rows, as once, few or many counts, or as a class when the clone is expanded.

>.|.|TRBV21-1|TRBJ1-5
CASSNHYETGNDSNQPQHF
TGTGCCAGCAGCAACCATTACGAAACAGGGAATGATAGCAATCAGCCCCAGCATTTT
>.|.|TRBV6-4|TRBJ2-2
CASKKDRHTGELFF
TGTGCCAGCAAGAAGGACAGACACACCGGGGAGCTGTTTTTT
>.|TRBD1|TRBV27|TRBJ2-3
CASGTGGPDTQYF
TGTGCCAGCGGGACAGGGGGACCAGATACGCAGTATTTT
>few|.|TRBV7-9|TRBJ1-2
CASSLGQVYGYTF
TGTGCCAGCAGCTTAGGTCAGGTCTATGGCTACACCTTC
>.|.|TRBV4-2|TRBJ2-7
CASSPVRGEQYF
TGTGCCAGCAGCCCCGTTCGAGGCGAGCAGTACTTC
>few|TRBD2|TRBV6-6|TRBJ2-1
CASSRTSGGGNEQFF
TGTGCCAGCAGCCGGACTAGCGGAGGGGGCAATGAGCAGTTCTTC
>once|TRBD1|TRBV6-5|TRBJ2-7
CASKSRGLPYEQYF
TGTGCCAGCAAGTCCAGGGGGTTACCCTACGAGCAGTACTTC
>.|.|TRBV7-9|TRBJ2-7
CSSSSAQGTQYF
TGTTCCAGCAGCTCCGCCCAGGGTACGCAGTACTTC
>.|TRBD2|TRBV4-2|TRBJ2-1
CASRPASGSYNEQFF
TGTGCCAGCCGGCCCGCTAGCGGCTCCTACAATGAGCAGTTCTTC
>.|TRBD1|TRBV5-1|TRBJ2-1
CASSWRQGYNEQFF
TGCGCCAGCAGCTGGCGACAGGGCTACAATGAGCAGTTCTTC
>.|TRBD2|TRBV5-1|TRBJ2-5
CASSLVGLRGSETQYF
TGCGCCAGCAGCTTGGTGGGCCTGCGCGGGAGTGAGACCCAGTACTTC
>.|TRBD1|TRBV7-2|TRBJ1-1
CASSRDRLRSFF
TGTGCCAGCAGCCGGGACAGATTGAGATCTTTCTTT
>.|TRBD1|TRBV7-2|TRBJ2-7
CASSRQGSYEQYF
TGTGCCAGCAGCCGACAGGGCTCCTACGAGCAGTACTTC